A single sample is the source of the 3 T cell receptor beta chains below, sequenced in a study of spatial heterogeneity in lung cancer. TCRdb analysed the 5' RACE reads with MiXCR anew, one entry per CDR3 protein. The data show roughly 23,000 distinct CDR3 sequences, with around 5% seen just once and more than 4.5% held by the top ten. Stated time point: sample taken at primary tumor resection. This material consisted of PBMCs, taken at surgery. The receptor set was obtained from a male donor with early-stage non-small cell lung cancer.

This clonotype was seen ten or more times. The chain carries TRBV6-6 and TRBJ1-5; the match to TRBD1 covers 7 bases. The CDR3 is 14 amino acids. CDR1 MNHNY and CDR2 SVGAGI come from the germline V gene (reference sequence). V shed 5 bases and J 4 bases; nucleotides not matched to a gene: 5. The chain's CDR3 is CASSTQGGNQPQHF. DNA of the CDR3: TGTGCCAGCAGTACCCAGGGGGGAAATCAGCCCCAGCATTTT.

The sample holds many counts of this clonotype. V and J are TRBV29-1 and TRBJ2-1; 14 nucleotides line up with TRBD2. The CDR3 is 18 residues long. Germline V gene sequence: CDR1 SQVTM, CDR2 ANQGSEA. V lost 0 bases and J lost 4; bases outside the gene matches: 8. The CDR3 DNA sequence: TGCAGCGTTGAAGATACGACTAGCGGGAGGGCCCGGTACAATGAGCAGTTCTTC. It translates to CSVEDTTSGRARYNEQFF.

In this sample, this clonotype turned up a few times. V is TRBV7-2 and J is TRBJ1-5, with a weak D call TRBD1 (6 bases). CDR1 and CDR2 from the germline V gene are SGHTA and FQGNSA. Deletions cut 0 bases from V and 8 bases from J, with 17 bases between. The CDR3 runs 16 residues. DNA for the CDR3: TGTGCCAGCAGCTTAGCGGCGGGAGGGGGTGTAAAGCCCCAGCATTTT. Encoded protein: CASSLAAGGGVKPQHF.